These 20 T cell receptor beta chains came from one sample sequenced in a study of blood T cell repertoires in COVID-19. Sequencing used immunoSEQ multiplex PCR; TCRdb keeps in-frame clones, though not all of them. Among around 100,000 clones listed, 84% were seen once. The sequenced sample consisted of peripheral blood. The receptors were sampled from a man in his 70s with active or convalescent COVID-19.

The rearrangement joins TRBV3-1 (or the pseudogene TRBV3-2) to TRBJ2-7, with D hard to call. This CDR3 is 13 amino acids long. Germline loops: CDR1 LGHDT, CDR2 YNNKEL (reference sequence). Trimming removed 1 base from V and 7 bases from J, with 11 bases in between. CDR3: CASSQGLLGEQYF. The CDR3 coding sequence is TGTGCCAGCAGCCAAGGGCTTCTCGGGGAGCAGTACTTC.

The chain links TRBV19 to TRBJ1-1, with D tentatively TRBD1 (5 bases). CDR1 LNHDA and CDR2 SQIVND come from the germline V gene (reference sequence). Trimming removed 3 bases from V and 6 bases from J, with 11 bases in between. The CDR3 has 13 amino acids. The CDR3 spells CASSILAGAEAFF. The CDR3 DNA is TGTGCCAGTAGTATTTTAGCGGGGGCTGAAGCTTTCTTT.

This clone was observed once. CDR3 loop: CASSSKDGVNTEAFF. The CDR3 DNA is TGTGCCAGCAGCTCCAAAGACGGAGTGAACACTGAAGCTTTCTTT. This sequence joins TRBV7-8 and TRBJ1-1; D uncertain. Germline-derived CDR1 and CDR2 are SGHVS and FQNEAQ. The CDR3 loop spans 15 amino acids. V shed 4 bases and J shed 0 bases, with 12 bases lying between them.

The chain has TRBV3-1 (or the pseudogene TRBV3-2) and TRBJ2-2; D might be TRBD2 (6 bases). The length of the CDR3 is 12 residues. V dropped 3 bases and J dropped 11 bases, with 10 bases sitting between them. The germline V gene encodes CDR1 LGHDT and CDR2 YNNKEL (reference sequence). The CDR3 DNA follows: TGTGCCAGCAGCCAGGGGGGTCCCGAGCTGTTTTTT. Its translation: CASSQGGPELFF.

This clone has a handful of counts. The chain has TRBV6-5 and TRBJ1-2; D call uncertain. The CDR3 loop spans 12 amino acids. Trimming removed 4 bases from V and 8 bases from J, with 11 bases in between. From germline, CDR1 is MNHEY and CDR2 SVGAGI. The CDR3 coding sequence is TGTGCCAGCAGTTCGATCTTAAGCGGCTACACCTTC. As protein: CASSSILSGYTF.

CDR3 nucleotide sequence: TGCGCCAGCAGCGGAGGGACTAGCGGGGGCGCCCCCTACGAGCAGTACTTC. It yields the protein CASSGGTSGGAPYEQYF. The genes are TRBV5-1 and TRBJ2-7, with TRBD2 matching 14 bases. This CDR3 spans 17 amino acids. Losses at the gene ends were 4 bases for V and 2 bases for J; bases not matched to a gene: 8. CDR1 is SGHRS and CDR2 is YFSETQ in the germline V gene.

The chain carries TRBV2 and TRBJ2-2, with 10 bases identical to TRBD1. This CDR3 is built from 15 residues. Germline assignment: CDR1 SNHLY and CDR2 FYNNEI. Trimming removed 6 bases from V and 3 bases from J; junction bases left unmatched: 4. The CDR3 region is CASSPGQGYTGELFF. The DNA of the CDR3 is TGTGCCAGCAGCCCGGGACAGGGGTACACCGGGGAGCTGTTTTTT.

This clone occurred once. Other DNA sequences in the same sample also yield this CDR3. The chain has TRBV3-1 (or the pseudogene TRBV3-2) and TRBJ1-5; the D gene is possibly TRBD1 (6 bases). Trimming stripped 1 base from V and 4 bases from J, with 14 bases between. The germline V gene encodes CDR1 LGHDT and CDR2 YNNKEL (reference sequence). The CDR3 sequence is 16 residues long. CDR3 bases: TGTGCCAGCAGCCAAGGGCAGACAGGCCTTAATCAGCCCCAGCATTTT. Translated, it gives CASSQGQTGLNQPQHF.

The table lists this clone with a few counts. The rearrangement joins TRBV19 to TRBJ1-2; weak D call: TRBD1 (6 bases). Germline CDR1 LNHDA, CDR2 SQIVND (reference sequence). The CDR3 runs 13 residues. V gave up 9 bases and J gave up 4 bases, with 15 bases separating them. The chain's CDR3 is CASTNRAGYGYTF. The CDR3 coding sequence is TGTGCCAGCACAAACAGGGCGGGCTATGGCTACACCTTC. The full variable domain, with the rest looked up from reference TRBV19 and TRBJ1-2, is DGGITQSPKYLFRKEGQNVTLSCEQNLNHDAMYWYRQDPGQGLRLIYYSQIVNDFQKGDIAEGYSVSREKKESFPLTVTSAQKNPTAFYLCASTNRAGYGYTFGSGTRLTVV.

DNA of the CDR3: TGTGCCAGCAGTGGACAATCTCCGTTTTTT. The encoded protein is CASSGQSPFF. J is TRBJ1-4 and V is TRBV12-3 or TRBV12-4; a weak D match, TRBD1 (5 bases). The CDR3 is 10 amino acids. V was pared by 5 bases and J by 16 bases, with 11 bases between.

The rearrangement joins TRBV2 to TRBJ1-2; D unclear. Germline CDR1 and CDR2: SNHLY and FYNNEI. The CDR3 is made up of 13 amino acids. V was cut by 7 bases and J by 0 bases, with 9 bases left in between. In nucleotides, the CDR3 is TGTGCCAGCACCCGCGGAGCTAACTATGGCTACACCTTC. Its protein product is CASTRGANYGYTF.

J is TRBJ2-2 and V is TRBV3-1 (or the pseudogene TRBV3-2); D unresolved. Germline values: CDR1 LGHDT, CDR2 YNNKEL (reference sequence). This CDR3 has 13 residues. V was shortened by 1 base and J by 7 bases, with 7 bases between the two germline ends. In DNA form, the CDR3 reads TGTGCCAGCAGCCAAGGAGGCGGCGGGGAGCTGTTTTTT. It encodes CASSQGGGGELFF.

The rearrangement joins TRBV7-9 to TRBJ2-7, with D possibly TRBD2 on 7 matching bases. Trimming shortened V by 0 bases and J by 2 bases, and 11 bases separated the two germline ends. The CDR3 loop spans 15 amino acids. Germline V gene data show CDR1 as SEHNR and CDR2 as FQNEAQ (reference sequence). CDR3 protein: CASSLAAGAPYEQYF. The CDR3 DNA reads TGTGCCAGCAGCTTAGCTGCGGGGGCCCCCTACGAGCAGTACTTC.

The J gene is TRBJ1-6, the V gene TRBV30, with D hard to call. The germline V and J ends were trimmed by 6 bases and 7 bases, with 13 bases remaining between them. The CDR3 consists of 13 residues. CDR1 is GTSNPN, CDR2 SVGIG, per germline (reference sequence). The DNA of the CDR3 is TGTGCCTGCTTTTCCGGTTGGAATTCACCCCTCCACTTT. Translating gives CACFSGWNSPLHF.

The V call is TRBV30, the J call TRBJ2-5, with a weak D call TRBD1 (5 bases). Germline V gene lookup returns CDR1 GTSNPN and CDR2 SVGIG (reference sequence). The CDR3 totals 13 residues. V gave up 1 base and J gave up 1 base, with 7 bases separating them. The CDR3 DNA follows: TGTGCCTGGAGTGCCCAGGGCCAAGAGACCCAGTACTTC. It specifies CAWSAQGQETQYF.

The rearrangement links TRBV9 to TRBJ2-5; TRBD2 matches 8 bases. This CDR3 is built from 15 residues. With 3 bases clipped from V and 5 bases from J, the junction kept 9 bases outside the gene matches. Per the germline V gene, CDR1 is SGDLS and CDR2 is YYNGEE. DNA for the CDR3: TGTGCCAGCAGCGGCCGACGGGGGGGCTTGGAGACCCAGTACTTC. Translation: CASSGRRGGLETQYF.

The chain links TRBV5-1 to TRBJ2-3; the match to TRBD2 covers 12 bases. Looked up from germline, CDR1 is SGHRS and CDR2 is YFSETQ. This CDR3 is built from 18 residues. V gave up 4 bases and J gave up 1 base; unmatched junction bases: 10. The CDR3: CASSGALAGGPGTDTQYF. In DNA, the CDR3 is TGCGCCAGCAGCGGGGCGCTAGCGGGGGGGCCAGGCACAGATACGCAGTATTTT.

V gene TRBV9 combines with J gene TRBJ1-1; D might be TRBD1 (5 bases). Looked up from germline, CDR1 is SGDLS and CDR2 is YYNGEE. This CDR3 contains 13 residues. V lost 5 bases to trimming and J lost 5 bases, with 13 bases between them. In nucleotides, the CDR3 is TGTGCCAGCAGTCGGAGGGGTGGGACTGAAGCTTTCTTT. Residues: CASSRRGGTEAFF.

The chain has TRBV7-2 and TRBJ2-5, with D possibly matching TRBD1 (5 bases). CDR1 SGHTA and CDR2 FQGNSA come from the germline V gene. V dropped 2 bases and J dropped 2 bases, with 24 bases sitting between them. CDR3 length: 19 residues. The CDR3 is CASSLIPQEQGMNQETQYF. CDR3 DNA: TGTGCCAGCAGCTTAATTCCCCAAGAGCAGGGAATGAATCAAGAGACCCAGTACTTC.

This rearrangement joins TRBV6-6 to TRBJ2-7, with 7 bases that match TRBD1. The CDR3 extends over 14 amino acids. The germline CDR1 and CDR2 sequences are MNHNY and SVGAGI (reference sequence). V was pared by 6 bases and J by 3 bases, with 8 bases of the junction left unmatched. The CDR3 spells CASRPDRDRYEQYF. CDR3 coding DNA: TGTGCCAGCAGACCTGACAGGGACCGCTACGAGCAGTACTTC.